Reported below is one TCR beta chain. Its antigen is still unknown. This entry is derived from a study of beta chain features in type 1 diabetes. Whole-study results and caveats: PCR could preferentially amplify shorter templates, alike in patients and controls.

Sequencing targeted expressed TCRB transcripts, as all isolated RNA had been reverse transcribed. The protocol was immunoSEQ multiplex PCR, while the TCRdb copy is restricted to in-frame clones and leaves out a portion. The sample lists hundreds of thousands of clones, around 16% occurring once. CDR3 length: 13 residues. Germline lookup yields CDR1 SGHRS and CDR2 YFSETQ. The V gene end was trimmed by 4 bases and the J gene end by 4 bases; junction bases not matched to a gene: 4. Blood was drawn once from each donor into heparinised tubes. The draws averaged roughly 120 mL. Stem cell-like memory, regulatory, central memory and naive CD4+ cells were sorted via CD45RO/CCR7/CD25/CD127/CD95/CD27. Purities over 98% were achieved in all sorted populations.

This sequence joins TRBV5-1 and TRBJ1-1; TRBD1 matches 7 bases. The sample consisted of naive CD4+ T cells from blood. This sequence was found in a man aged 18 to 29 in good health. The CDR3 DNA is TGCGCCAGCAGCCAACAGGGGTCCACTGAAGCTTTCTTT. As protein: CASSQQGSTEAFF.